Listed below are T cell receptor beta chains from one sample, sequenced in a study of CD8 T cells in ankylosing spondylitis. In TCRdb, the 5' RACE reads were re-called with MiXCR into one record per CDR3 protein. The profile shows 250,000 to 400,000 distinct CDR3 sequences, roughly 12% of them singletons. Sequenced: blood, either unsorted or a sorted T cell fraction (not recorded which). All receptors come from a female donor with ankylosing spondylitis or in good health (not recorded which). The CDR3 runs from the conserved cysteine through the conserved F or W. The D gene is left open where the match is weak. Clone sizes are given selectively: once, few, many, or a class where the clone is expanded.

v_call	cdr3_length	clone_size	d_call	j_call	cdr3_nt	cdr3_aa
TRBV12-3/TRBV12-4	15	few	TRBD1	TRBJ2-5	TGTGCCAGCAGTCGGGACAGGGTTATTCAAGAGACCCAGTACTTC	CASSRDRVIQETQYF
TRBV20-1	14	many	TRBD2	TRBJ2-1	TGCAGTGCTAGAGATCCTAGCGGGAGTGCTGAGCAGTTCTTC	CSARDPSGSAEQFF
TRBV20-1	14	-	TRBD2	TRBJ2-1	TGCAGTGCAATAAGCGGGAGGGCCTACAATGAGCAGTTCTTC	CSAISGRAYNEQFF
TRBV27	14	many	-	TRBJ1-2	TGTGCCAGCAGTTTAGGTGTCGGTAACTATGGCTACACCTTC	CASSLGVGNYGYTF
TRBV10-2	13	many	TRBD1	TRBJ2-7	TGCGCCAGCAAGACAGGGACGACCTACGAGCAGTACTTC	CASKTGTTYEQYF
TRBV12-3/TRBV12-4	14	many	TRBD2	TRBJ2-1	TGTGCCAGCAGTTTATCCAGCGGGAGGGACGAGCAGTTCTTC	CASSLSSGRDEQFF
TRBV20-1	14	many	-	TRBJ1-1	TGCAGTGCCCGCGACGGACACTTGAACACTGAAGCTTTCTTT	CSARDGHLNTEAFF
TRBV20-1	15	few	TRBD1	TRBJ2-7	TGCAGTGCTACCCCATCGGACAGGGAAGCCTACGAGCAGTACTTC	CSATPSDREAYEQYF
TRBV14	14	-	TRBD1	TRBJ1-5	TGTGCCAGCACCGGGACAGGGTTGAGGCAGCCCCAGCATTTT	CASTGTGLRQPQHF
TRBV28	15	many	-	TRBJ2-1	TGTGCCATCAGAAGGGTTGTGCCTACGTCCAATGAGCAGTTCTTC	CAIRRVVPTSNEQFF
TRBV6-2/TRBV6-3	14	-	-	TRBJ2-3	TGTGCCAGCAGCCCTAGGTCGAGCACAGATACGCAGTATTTT	CASSPRSSTDTQYF
TRBV11-3	14	-	TRBD1	TRBJ2-1	TGTGCCAGCAGCCAGACCGGGACAGGGGATGAGCAGTTCTTC	CASSQTGTGDEQFF
TRBV6-2/TRBV6-3	11	-	-	TRBJ1-1	TGTGCCAGCAGCCGGGGCTTCGAAGCTTTCTTT	CASSRGFEAFF
TRBV20-1	16	many	TRBD1	TRBJ2-7	TGCAGTGCTAGTCCCCTCGGGACAGGGGTGGAATACGAGCAGTACTTC	CSASPLGTGVEYEQYF
TRBV20-1	15	many	-	TRBJ2-3	TGCAGTGCTCCGAGGACGGGTAGAGGCACAGATACGCAGTATTTT	CSAPRTGRGTDTQYF
TRBV20-1	16	-	-	TRBJ2-7	TGCTGTGCTAGACCTGCCCCATTCGCATCTAGATACGAGCAGTACTTC	CCARPAPFASRYEQYF
TRBV11-2	15	many	-	TRBJ2-3	TGTGCCAGCAGCTTAGAGCGGGGCAACACAGATACGCAGTATTTT	CASSLERGNTDTQYF